Listed here is a single TCR beta chain. Its antigen is as yet unknown. Germline values: CDR1 SGDLS, CDR2 YYNGEE. There are 16 residues in the CDR3. V shed 7 bases and J shed 1 base, with 19 bases lying between them. The method was immunoSEQ multiplex PCR; TCRdb's version includes in-frame clones alone and lacks a portion of them. The sample shows 1.4 million to 1.5 million clones, approximately 97% of them seen only once. The entry originates in a study of shared clonotypes between healthy human individuals. Study-level background: Researchers drew samples from a couple of women and a few men aged 18 to 49.

All donors were Caucasian adults living in Nashville, Tennessee. Findings of the study overall: In a few donors, around 5% of naive CD4 clonotypes appeared in common. Few donors restricted represented genetic and exposure-history diversity.

The chain carries TRBV9 and TRBJ2-3, with D unclear. The TCR sequence derives from a man younger than 45 in good health. The sample was naive CD4+ T cells sorted from blood. Subset of the sample: CD45RA+ positively selected. CDR3 nucleotide sequence: TGTGCCAGCTCCGGGTCCGCGCCTTGGGGCACAGATACGCAGTATTTT. The encoded protein is CASSGSAPWGTDTQYF.